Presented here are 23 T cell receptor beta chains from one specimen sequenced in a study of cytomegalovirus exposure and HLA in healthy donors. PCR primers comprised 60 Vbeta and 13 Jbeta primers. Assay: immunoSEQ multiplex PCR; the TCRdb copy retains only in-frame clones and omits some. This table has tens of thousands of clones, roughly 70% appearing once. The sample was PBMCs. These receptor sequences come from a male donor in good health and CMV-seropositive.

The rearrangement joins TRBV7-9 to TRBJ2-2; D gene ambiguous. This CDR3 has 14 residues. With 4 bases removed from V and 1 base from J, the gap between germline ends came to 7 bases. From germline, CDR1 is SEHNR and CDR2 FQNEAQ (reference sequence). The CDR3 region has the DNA TGTGCCAGCAGCTCGGAGCTGAACACCGGGGAGCTGTTTTTT. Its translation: CASSSELNTGELFF.

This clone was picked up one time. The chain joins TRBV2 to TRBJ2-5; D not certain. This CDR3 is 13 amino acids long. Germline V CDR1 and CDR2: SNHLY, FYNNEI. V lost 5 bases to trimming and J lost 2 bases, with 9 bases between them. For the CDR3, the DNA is TGTGCCAGCAGTCTCGGGTCTCAAGAGACCCAGTACTTC. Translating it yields CASSLGSQETQYF.

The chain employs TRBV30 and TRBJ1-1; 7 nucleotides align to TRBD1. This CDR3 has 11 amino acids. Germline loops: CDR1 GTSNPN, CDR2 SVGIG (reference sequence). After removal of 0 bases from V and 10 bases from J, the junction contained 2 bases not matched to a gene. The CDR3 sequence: CAWSVQGVAFF. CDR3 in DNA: TGTGCCTGGAGTGTTCAGGGGGTAGCTTTCTTT.

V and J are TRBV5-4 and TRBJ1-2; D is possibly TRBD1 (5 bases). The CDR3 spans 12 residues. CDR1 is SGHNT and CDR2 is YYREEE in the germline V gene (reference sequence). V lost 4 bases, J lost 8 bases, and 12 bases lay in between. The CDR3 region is CASSPDIQGYTF. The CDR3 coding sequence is TGTGCCAGCAGCCCGGACATTCAGGGCTACACCTTC. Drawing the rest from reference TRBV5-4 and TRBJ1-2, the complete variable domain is ETGVTQSPTHLIKTRGQQVTLRCSSQSGHNTVSWYQQALGQGPQFIFQYYREEENGRGNFPPRFSGLQFPNYSSELNVNALELDDSALYLCASSPDIQGYTFGSGTRLTVV.

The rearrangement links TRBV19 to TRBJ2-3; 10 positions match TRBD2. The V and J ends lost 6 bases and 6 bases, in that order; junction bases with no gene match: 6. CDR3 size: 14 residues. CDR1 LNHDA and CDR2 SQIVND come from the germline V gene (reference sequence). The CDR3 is CASRSGRAGDTQYF. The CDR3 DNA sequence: TGTGCCAGTAGGAGCGGGAGGGCAGGGGATACGCAGTATTTT.

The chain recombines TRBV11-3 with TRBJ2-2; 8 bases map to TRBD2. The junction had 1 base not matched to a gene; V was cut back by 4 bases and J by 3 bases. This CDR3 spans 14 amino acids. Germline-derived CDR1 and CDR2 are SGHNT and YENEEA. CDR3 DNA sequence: TGTGCCAGCAGCTCGGGAGGGTACACCGGGGAGCTGTTTTTT. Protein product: CASSSGGYTGELFF.

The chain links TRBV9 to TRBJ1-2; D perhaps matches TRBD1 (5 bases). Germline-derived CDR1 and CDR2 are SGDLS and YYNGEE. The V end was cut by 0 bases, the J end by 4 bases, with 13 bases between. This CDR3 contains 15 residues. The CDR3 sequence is CASSVDGQGLYGYTF. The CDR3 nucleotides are TGTGCCAGCAGCGTAGATGGCCAGGGCCTCTATGGCTACACCTTC.

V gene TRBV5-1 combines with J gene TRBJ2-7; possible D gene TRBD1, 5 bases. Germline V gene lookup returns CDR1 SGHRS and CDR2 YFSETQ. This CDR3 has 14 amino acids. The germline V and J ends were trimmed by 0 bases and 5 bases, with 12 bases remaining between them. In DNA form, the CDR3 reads TGCGCCAGCAGCTTGGCGCCAGGGTTAAACGAGCAGTACTTC. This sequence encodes CASSLAPGLNEQYF. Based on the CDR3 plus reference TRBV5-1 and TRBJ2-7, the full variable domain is KAGVTQTPRYLIKTRGQQVTLSCSPISGHRSVSWYQQTPGQGLQFLFEYFSETQRNKGNFPGRFSGRQFSNSRSEMNVSTLELGDSALYLCASSLAPGLNEQYFGPGTRLTVT.

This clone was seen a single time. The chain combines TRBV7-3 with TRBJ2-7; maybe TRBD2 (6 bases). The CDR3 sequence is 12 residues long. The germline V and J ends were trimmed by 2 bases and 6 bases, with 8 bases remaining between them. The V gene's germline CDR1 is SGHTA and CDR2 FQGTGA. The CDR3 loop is CASSLSGGEQYF. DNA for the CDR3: TGTGCCAGCAGCTTATCCGGGGGCGAGCAGTACTTC.

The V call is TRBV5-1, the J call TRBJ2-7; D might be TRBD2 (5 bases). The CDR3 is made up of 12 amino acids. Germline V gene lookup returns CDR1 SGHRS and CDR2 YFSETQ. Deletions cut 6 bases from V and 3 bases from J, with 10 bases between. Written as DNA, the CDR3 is TGCGCCAGCAACCAAGAGGGCTACGAGCAGTACTTC. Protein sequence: CASNQEGYEQYF.

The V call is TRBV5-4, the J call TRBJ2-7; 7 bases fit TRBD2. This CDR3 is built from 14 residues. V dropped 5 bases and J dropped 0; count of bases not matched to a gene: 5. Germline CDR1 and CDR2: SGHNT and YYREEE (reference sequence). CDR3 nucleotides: TGTGCCAGCAGATTAGCGGGCGGCTCCTACGAGCAGTACTTC. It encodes CASRLAGGSYEQYF.

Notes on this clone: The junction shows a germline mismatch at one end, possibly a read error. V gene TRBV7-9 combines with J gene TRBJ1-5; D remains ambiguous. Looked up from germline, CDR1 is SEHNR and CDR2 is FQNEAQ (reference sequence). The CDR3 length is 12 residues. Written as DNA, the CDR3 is TGTTCCAGCAGCCTGACTAATCAGCCCCAGCATTTT. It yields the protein CSSSLTNQPQHF.

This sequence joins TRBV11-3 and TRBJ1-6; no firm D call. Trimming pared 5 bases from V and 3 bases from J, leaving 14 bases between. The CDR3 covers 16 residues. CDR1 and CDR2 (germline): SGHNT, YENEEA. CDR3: CASSQTTRIYNSPLHF. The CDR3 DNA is TGTGCCAGCAGCCAAACTACAAGGATCTATAATTCACCCCTCCACTTT.

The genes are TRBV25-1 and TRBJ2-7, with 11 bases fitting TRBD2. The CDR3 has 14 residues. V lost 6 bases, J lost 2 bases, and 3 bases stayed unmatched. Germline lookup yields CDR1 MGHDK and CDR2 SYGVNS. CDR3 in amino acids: CASRATSGTYEQYF. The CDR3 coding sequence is TGTGCCAGCAGAGCGACTAGCGGGACCTACGAGCAGTACTTC.

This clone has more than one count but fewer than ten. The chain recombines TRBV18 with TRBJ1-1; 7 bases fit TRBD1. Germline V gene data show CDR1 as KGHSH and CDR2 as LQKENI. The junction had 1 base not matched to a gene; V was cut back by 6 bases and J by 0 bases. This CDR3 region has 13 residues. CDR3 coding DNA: TGTGCCAGCTCGCAGGGGGTGAACACTGAAGCTTTCTTT. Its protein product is CASSQGVNTEAFF.

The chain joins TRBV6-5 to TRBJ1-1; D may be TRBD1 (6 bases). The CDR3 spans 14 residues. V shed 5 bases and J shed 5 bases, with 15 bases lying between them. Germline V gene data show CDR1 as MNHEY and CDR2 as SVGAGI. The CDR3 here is CASSRNRDRTEAFF. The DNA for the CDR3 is TGTGCCAGCAGTAGGAACAGGGACCGAACTGAAGCTTTCTTT.

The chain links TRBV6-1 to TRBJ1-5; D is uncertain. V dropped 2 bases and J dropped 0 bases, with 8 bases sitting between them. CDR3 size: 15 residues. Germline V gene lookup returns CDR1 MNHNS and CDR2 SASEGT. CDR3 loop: CASSESPGSNQPQHF. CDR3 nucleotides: TGTGCCAGCAGTGAATCGCCGGGTAGCAATCAGCCCCAGCATTTT.

CDR3 bases: TGTGCCAGCAGTGTTCAGGGGGCTAACTATGGCTACACCTTC. The encoded protein is CASSVQGANYGYTF. The chain employs TRBV28 and TRBJ1-2; 7 bases map to TRBD1. The CDR3 sequence is 14 residues long. Trimming removed 5 bases from V and 0 bases from J; junction bases left unmatched: 3. Germline V lookup: CDR1 MDHEN, CDR2 SYDVKM.

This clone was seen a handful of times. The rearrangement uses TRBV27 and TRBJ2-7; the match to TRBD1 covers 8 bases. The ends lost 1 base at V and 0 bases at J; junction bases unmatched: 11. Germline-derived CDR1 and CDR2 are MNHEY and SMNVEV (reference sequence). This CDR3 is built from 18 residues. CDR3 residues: CASSLLGTGVGISYEQYF. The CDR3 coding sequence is TGTGCCAGCAGTTTATTAGGGACAGGAGTCGGGATCTCCTACGAGCAGTACTTC.

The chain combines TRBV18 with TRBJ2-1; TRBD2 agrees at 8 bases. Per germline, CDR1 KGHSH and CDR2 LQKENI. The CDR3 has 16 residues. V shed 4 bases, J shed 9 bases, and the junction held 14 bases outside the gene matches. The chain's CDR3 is CASSRDAGGAGSEQFF. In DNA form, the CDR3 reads TGTGCCAGCTCACGGGATGCCGGGGGGGCCGGGAGTGAGCAGTTCTTC.

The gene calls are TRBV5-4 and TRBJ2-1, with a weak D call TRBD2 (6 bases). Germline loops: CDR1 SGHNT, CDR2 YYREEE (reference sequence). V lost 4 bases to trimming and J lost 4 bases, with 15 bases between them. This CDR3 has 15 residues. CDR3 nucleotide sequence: TGTGCCAGCAGCCGCAGCGGAGGGCTGTACAATGAGCAGTTCTTC. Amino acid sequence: CASSRSGGLYNEQFF.

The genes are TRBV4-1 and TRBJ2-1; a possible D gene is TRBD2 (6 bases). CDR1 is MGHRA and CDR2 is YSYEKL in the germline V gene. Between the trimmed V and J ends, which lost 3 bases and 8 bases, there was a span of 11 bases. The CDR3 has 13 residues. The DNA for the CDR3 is TGCGCCAGCAGCCAGCGGACTATCGATGAGCAGTTCTTC. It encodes CASSQRTIDEQFF.

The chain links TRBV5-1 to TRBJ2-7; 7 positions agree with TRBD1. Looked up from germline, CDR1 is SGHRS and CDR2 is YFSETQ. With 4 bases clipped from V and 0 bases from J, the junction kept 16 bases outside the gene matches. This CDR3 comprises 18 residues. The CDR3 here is CASSPGTAQRVFSYEQYF. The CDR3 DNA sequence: TGCGCCAGCAGCCCCGGGACAGCCCAGAGGGTTTTCTCCTACGAGCAGTACTTC.